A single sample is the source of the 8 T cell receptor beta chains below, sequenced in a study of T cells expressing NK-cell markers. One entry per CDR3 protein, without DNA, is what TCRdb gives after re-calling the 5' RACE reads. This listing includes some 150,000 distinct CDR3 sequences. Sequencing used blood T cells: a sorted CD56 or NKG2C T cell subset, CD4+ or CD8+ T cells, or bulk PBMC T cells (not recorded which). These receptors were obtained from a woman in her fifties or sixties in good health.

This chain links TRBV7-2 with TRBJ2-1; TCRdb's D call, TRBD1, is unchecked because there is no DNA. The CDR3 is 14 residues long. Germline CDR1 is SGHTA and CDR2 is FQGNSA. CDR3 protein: CASSVIPAPGGQFF.

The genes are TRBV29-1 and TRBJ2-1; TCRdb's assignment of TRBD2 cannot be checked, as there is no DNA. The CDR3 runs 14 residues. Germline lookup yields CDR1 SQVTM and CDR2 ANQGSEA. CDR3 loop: CSVPGTSPYNEQFF.

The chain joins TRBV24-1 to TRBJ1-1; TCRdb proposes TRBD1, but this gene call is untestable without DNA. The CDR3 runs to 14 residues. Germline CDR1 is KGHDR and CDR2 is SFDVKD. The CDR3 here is CATREDSYNTEAFF.

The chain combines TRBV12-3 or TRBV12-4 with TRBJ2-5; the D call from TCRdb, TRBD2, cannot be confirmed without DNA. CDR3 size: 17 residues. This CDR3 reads CASSLSPNSRALVTQYF.

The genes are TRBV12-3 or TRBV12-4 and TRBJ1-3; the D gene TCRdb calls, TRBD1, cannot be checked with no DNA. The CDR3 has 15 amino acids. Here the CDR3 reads CASRQDLSSGNTIYF.

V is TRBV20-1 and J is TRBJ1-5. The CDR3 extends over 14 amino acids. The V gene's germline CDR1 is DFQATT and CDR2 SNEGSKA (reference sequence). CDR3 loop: CSASIREVNQPQHF.

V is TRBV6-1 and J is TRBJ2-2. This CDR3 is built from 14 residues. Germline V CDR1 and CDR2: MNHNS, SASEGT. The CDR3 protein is CASSEDLGSRELFF.

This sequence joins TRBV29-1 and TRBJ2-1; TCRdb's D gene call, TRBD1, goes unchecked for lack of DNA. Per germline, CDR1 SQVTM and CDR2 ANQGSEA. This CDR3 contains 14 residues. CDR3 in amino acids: CSVKQGWPYNEQFF.